This entry lists 21 T cell receptor beta chains sequenced from one sample in a study of shared clonotypes between healthy human individuals. Profiled with immunoSEQ multiplex PCR; TCRdb holds only in-frame clones, not every one. The sample yields approximately 500,000 clones, about 72% seen once. The material sequenced was PBMCs. The source of these receptors is a woman between 40 and 55 years old in good health. Some clones in this sample may be carry-over from other donors' samples.

The CDR3 spells CTSSVLSLSQSRSNVLTF. The CDR3 DNA sequence: TGCACCAGCAGTGTACTGAGTTTGTCACAAAGTCGGTCCAACGTCCTGACTTTC. This chain uses TRBV1 with TRBJ2-6. TRBV1 is listed as a pseudogene. The CDR3 is made up of 18 amino acids.

This chain connects TRBV2 to TRBJ1-1; D is undetermined. CDR1 is SNHLY and CDR2 is FYNNEI in the germline V gene. V lost 5 bases to trimming and J lost 1 base, with 8 bases between them. The CDR3 is 13 amino acids. The CDR3 DNA sequence: TGTGCCAGCAGTCGGGTGGGGAACACTGAAGCTTTCTTT. Translating gives CASSRVGNTEAFF.

J is TRBJ1-3 and V is TRBV5-1, with TRBD1 matching over 7 bases. Germline V lookup: CDR1 SGHRS, CDR2 YFSETQ. The length of the CDR3 is 15 residues. With 4 bases clipped from V and 0 bases from J, the junction kept 4 bases outside the gene matches. CDR3 sequence: CASSRGQSSGNTIYF. The CDR3 DNA is TGCGCCAGCAGCCGGGGACAGAGCTCTGGAAACACCATATATTTT.

V gene TRBV4-2 combines with J gene TRBJ2-1, with a weak D call TRBD2 (6 bases). The V end lost 0 bases, the J end lost 9 bases, and 9 bases lay between the germline ends. Germline values: CDR1 LGHNA, CDR2 YNFKEQ. The CDR3 loop spans 13 amino acids. CDR3 sequence reads: CASSQDGGTEQFF. The CDR3 DNA sequence: TGTGCCAGCAGCCAAGATGGGGGGACTGAGCAGTTCTTC.

CDR3 amino acids: CASSPAQQGQETQYF. In nucleotides, the CDR3 is TGTGCCAGCTCACCAGCTCAACAGGGACAAGAGACCCAGTACTTC. The J gene is TRBJ2-5, the V gene TRBV18, with TRBD1 as a possible D gene (6 bases). The germline V gene encodes CDR1 KGHSH and CDR2 LQKENI. The ends were cut back, 2 bases at V and 2 bases at J, with 12 bases in the middle. The CDR3 covers 15 residues.

The V call is TRBV28, the J call TRBJ1-2; no definite D call. Germline V gives CDR1 MDHEN, CDR2 SYDVKM. The V end lost 5 bases, the J end lost 4 bases, and 11 bases lay between the germline ends. This CDR3 region has 13 residues. This CDR3 reads CASSVTMGYGYTF. The CDR3 nucleotides read TGTGCCAGCAGTGTAACAATGGGCTATGGCTACACCTTC.

To note about this clone: A much larger clone lies a single base off, so this may be a read error. The same CDR3 arises from other DNA sequences in this sample as well. J is TRBJ1-2 and V is TRBV30; 10 bases align to TRBD1. The length of the CDR3 is 16 residues. CDR1 and CDR2 from the germline V gene are GTSNPN and SVGIG (reference sequence). The CDR3 region is CAWSVFETGGESGYTF. CDR3 bases: TGCGCCTGGAGTGTATTTGAGACAGGGGGCGAAAGTGGCTACACCTTC.

The rearrangement links TRBV14 to TRBJ2-5; TRBD2 matches at 14 bases. V was clipped by 4 bases and J by 5 bases; unmatched bases: 6. This CDR3 spans 16 amino acids. The germline gives CDR1 SGHDN, CDR2 FVKESK. The CDR3: CASSPGLAGGDETQYF. CDR3 bases: TGTGCCAGCAGCCCCGGACTAGCGGGAGGAGATGAGACCCAGTACTTC. The full variable domain, in which reference TRBV14 and TRBJ2-5 provide the parts outside the CDR3, is EAGVTQFPSHSVIEKGQTVTLRCDPISGHDNLYWYRRVMGKEIKFLLHFVKESKQDESGMPNNRFLAERTGGTYSTLKVQPAELEDSGVYFCASSPGLAGGDETQYFGPGTRLLVL.

J is TRBJ2-7 and V is TRBV14; tentative D call: TRBD2 (5 bases). Trimming cost V 8 bases and J 7 bases, with 15 bases left between them. The CDR3 sequence is 12 residues long. Germline-derived CDR1 and CDR2 are SGHDN and FVKESK. CDR3 residues: CASSPYSGEQYF. The CDR3 DNA sequence: TGTGCCAGCTCCCCGTATTCGGGGGAGCAGTACTTC.

The V gene is TRBV28, the J gene TRBJ2-7; TRBD1 is a possible D gene (5 bases). Germline loops: CDR1 MDHEN, CDR2 SYDVKM. The V end lost 1 base, the J end lost 7 bases, and 17 bases lay between the germline ends. The CDR3 is 15 amino acids. CDR3 residues: CASSLFSPGLREQYF. CDR3 DNA: TGTGCCAGCAGTTTATTTTCGCCAGGGCTGCGGGAGCAGTACTTC. Filled out from reference TRBV28 and TRBJ2-7, the complete variable domain reads DVKVTQSSRYLVKRTGEKVFLECVQDMDHENMFWYRQDPGLGLRLIYFSYDVKMKEKGDIPEGYSVSREKKERFSLILESASTNQTSMYLCASSLFSPGLREQYFGPGTRLTVT.

DNA for the CDR3: TGTGCCAGTAGTATGGTGGGAGTTGCCGGGGAGCTGTTTTTT. Protein product: CASSMVGVAGELFF. The J gene is TRBJ2-2, the V gene TRBV19, with D perhaps TRBD2 (5 bases). In germline, CDR1 is LNHDA, CDR2 SQIVND (reference sequence). V lost 3 bases, J lost 6 bases, and 11 bases lay in between. The CDR3 contains 14 residues.

V gene TRBV9 combines with J gene TRBJ1-2; a weak D match, TRBD1 (5 bases). The V gene lost 3 bases and the J gene lost 4 bases, with 10 bases spanning the gap. Germline V gives CDR1 SGDLS, CDR2 YYNGEE. The CDR3 extends over 13 amino acids. The CDR3 protein is CASSATGGYGYTF. The CDR3 coding sequence is TGTGCCAGCAGCGCCACCGGGGGCTATGGCTACACCTTC.

The rearrangement links TRBV5-6 to TRBJ2-7; 7 bases line up with TRBD2. CDR1 SGHDT and CDR2 YYEEEE come from the germline V gene. The CDR3 contains 14 residues. The trim removed 7 bases at V and 2 bases at J, leaving 9 bases unmatched. The CDR3 is CASQPSGAAYEQYF. The CDR3, as DNA: TGTGCCAGCCAGCCCAGCGGGGCCGCCTACGAGCAGTACTTC.

About this clone itself: Distinct nucleotide sequences in the sample also encode this CDR3. CDR3 DNA: TGCAGTGCTAGCGGGAGTTACGAGCAGTACTTC. As protein: CSASGSYEQYF. V gene TRBV20-1 combines with J gene TRBJ2-7, with a weak D call TRBD2 (6 bases). The germline V and J ends were trimmed by 3 bases and 4 bases, with 7 bases remaining between them. Germline-derived CDR1 and CDR2 are DFQATT and SNEGSKA (reference sequence). This CDR3 comprises 11 residues.

The chain links TRBV7-2 to TRBJ2-1, with D possibly matching TRBD1 (6 bases). CDR3 size: 16 residues. V dropped 1 base and J dropped 2 bases, with 12 bases sitting between them. The germline gives CDR1 SGHTA, CDR2 FQGNSA. The CDR3 nucleotides are TGTGCCAGCAGCTTAGGGGCACAGGGTACCTACAATGAGCAGTTCTTC. Amino acids: CASSLGAQGTYNEQFF.

The genes are TRBV30 and TRBJ2-7; D is unclear. The CDR3 extends over 10 amino acids. Trimming removed 1 base from V and 3 bases from J, with 1 base in between. CDR1 and CDR2 (germline): GTSNPN, SVGIG (reference sequence). The CDR3 DNA follows: TGTGCCTGGAGTGACTACGAGCAGTACTTC. Its protein is CAWSDYEQYF.

The rearrangement uses TRBV7-6 and TRBJ2-2, with TRBD1 as a possible D gene (5 bases). This CDR3 comprises 15 residues. The V end lost 2 bases, the J end lost 4 bases, and 11 bases lay between the germline ends. Germline-derived CDR1 and CDR2 are SGHVS and FNYEAQ. This chain's CDR3 is CASSLNQGITGELFF. The CDR3 DNA reads TGTGCCAGCAGCTTAAACCAGGGCATCACCGGGGAGCTGTTTTTT.

The rearrangement joins TRBV28 to TRBJ1-3; D call uncertain. Trimming cost V 7 bases and J 1 base, with 11 bases left between them. The CDR3 is 14 residues long. Germline V lookup: CDR1 MDHEN, CDR2 SYDVKM. For the CDR3, the DNA is TGTGCCAGCACCGAAGCGGGTTCTGGAAACACCATATATTTT. Residues: CASTEAGSGNTIYF. The full variable domain, completed using reference TRBV28 and TRBJ1-3, is DVKVTQSSRYLVKRTGEKVFLECVQDMDHENMFWYRQDPGLGLRLIYFSYDVKMKEKGDIPEGYSVSREKKERFSLILESASTNQTSMYLCASTEAGSGNTIYFGEGSWLTVV.

This chain uses TRBV7-8 with TRBJ2-5; TRBD1 matches 12 bases. The ends lost 2 bases at V and 5 bases at J; junction bases unmatched: 9. In germline, CDR1 is SGHVS, CDR2 FQNEAQ. The CDR3 runs 17 residues. CDR3 nucleotides: TGTGCCAGCAGCTTAACTCGGTGGGACAGGGGGCGGGAGACCCAGTACTTC. Encoded protein: CASSLTRWDRGRETQYF.

The V and J genes are TRBV6-1 and TRBJ2-7; 11 bases agree with TRBD2. CDR1 is MNHNS and CDR2 is SASEGT in the germline V gene. Germline trimming cut 6 bases from V and 1 base from J; bases unmatched to any gene: 5. The CDR3 is 15 residues long. Here the CDR3 reads CASRTLAGGSYEQYF. CDR3 DNA: TGTGCCAGCAGAACCCTAGCGGGAGGATCCTACGAGCAGTACTTC.

The V call is TRBV19, the J call TRBJ1-4; maybe TRBD1 (5 bases). Looked up from germline, CDR1 is LNHDA and CDR2 is SQIVND (reference sequence). This CDR3 is 13 amino acids long. Deletions cut 5 bases from V and 7 bases from J, with 11 bases between. CDR3: CASSWQGGEKLFF. For the CDR3, the DNA is TGTGCCAGTAGTTGGCAGGGTGGTGAAAAACTGTTTTTT.